Listed here is a single T cell receptor (beta chain). No cognate antigen has been identified for it. It has no much larger one-base neighbor in the sample; base qualities were not kept. This specimen comes from a study of CD8 T cells in Susac syndrome (dated by TCRdb to between 2019 and 2020). At the level of the whole study: Of the Susac syndrome patients who were sequenced, roughly 6 had clinically active disease and 8 or 9 were in clinical remission. At blood withdrawal, Susac syndrome patients were therapy-naive, treated with corticosteroids (with IVIg additionally given to some), or treated with IVIg alone. Whether CD8+ T cell activation and differentiation in Susac syndrome was antigen driven was tested using repertoire sequencing. What the study reported, not specific to this receptor: In patients with Susac syndrome, the CD4+ T cell repertoire showed no detectable clonal expansion. The TCR sequencing and HLA analysis was acknowledged to have included a relatively small number of individuals.

RNA was extracted using the RNeasy kit, and roughly 0.45 to 1 ug of the RNA was reverse transcribed with random hexamers. The immunoSEQ multiplex PCR assay, which covers 54 Vbeta and 13 Jbeta segments, was used to amplify TCR beta CDR3 regions. Bias from PCR amplification was corrected by using a synthetic template baseline for primer optimization and for computational correction. The published analysis was carried out like this. Reads were assigned to V, D and J genes according to IMGT and analyzed in immunoSEQ Analyzer, with only productive sequences retained. Clonality was calculated as one minus the Shannon entropy normalized by log2 of the number of productive unique sequences. Public and private clones were assessed among the 100 most prevalent clones of each patient and control. Clones were defined as Susac-specific when absent from the healthy and MS cohorts, from approximately 1,100 published viral clones and from other ImmuneACCESS disease sequences. TCRdb handled the public reads itself, with Q25 trimming in fastp and clone calling in MiXCR, and kept productive beta chains. All rows with the same CDR3 protein become a single entry with the most common DNA and genes. The V and J calls reflect TCRdb's pipeline rather than the authors' work. This sample lists under 200,000 distinct CDR3 sequences; around 95% were detected once. The ten largest clones represent roughly 0.098% of the sample.

The junction shows trimming of 1 base on V and 5 bases on J, plus 9 bases between the germline ends. From the cysteine up to the phenylalanine, the CDR3 has a length of 14 residues. Only the CDR3 portion is preserved as DNA: 42 bases, with reading frame beginning at the first base. CDR1 is given as LGHNA and CDR2 as YNFKEQ, both from the germline V gene. Peripheral blood CD8+ and CD4+ T cells from healthy donors, Susac syndrome patients and multiple sclerosis patients were profiled using high-throughput TCR beta sequencing. The Susac syndrome patients fulfilled recently defined diagnostic criteria for definite or probable disease. Bulk CD8+ and CD4+ T cells were purified by magnetic negative isolation, while CD8+ TEMRA cells were enriched using FACS. Blood was collected in EDTA tubes and processed within 24 hours, with PBMCs isolated through density gradient centrifugation. PBMCs intended for TCR sequencing were cryopreserved in liquid nitrogen and were subsequently thawed in a 37 degrees C water bath. The sorted or isolated CD4+, CD8+ and CD8+ TEMRA cells reached a purity of at least 90%.

Source material: CD4+ T cells from PBMCs. The rearranged segments are TRBV4-2 and TRBJ2-1; the D assignment is uncertain and may be TRBD1 or TRBD2, with 5 bases supporting each. The clonotype comes from a human donor with Susac syndrome. The DNA sequence follows: TGTGCCAGCAGCCAAGTGACAGCGGACAATGAGCAGTTCTTC. It codes for CASSQVTADNEQFF.